This T cell receptor beta chain was identified during a study of graft-versus-host responses after intestinal transplantation. The count of this clone is one. Its antigen is not identified. Repertoires were generated with immunoSEQ multiplex PCR, while TCRdb's copy carries only in-frame clones and drops some. Of 85,000 to 95,000 clones listed, about 92% are singletons. The sample in question was unstimulated CD8+ T cells sorted from spleen or lymph node cells, obtained before intestinal transplant. The clonotype was recovered from a human donor who received an intestinal transplant.

This chain's CDR3 is CASSPQQGANTIYF. The CDR3 DNA follows: TGTGCCAGCAGCCCCCAACAGGGGGCGAACACCATATATTTT. The chain has TRBV9 and TRBJ1-3, with 9 nucleotides matching TRBD1. This CDR3 is 14 amino acids long. Germline CDR1 reads SGDLS; CDR2 reads YYNGEE. J was trimmed by 7 bases and V by 4 bases; bases with no gene match: 6.